One and the same sample provided the 7 T cell receptor beta chains below, sequenced in a study of early T cells in non-severe SARS-CoV-2 infection. TCRdb re-called the 5' RACE reads with MiXCR, one entry per CDR3 protein. The data show tens of thousands of distinct CDR3 sequences, with over 12% seen just once and roughly 3.1% held by the top ten. The sequencing sample was made of whole blood. These receptors all stem from an adult who was a healthcare worker with PCR-confirmed SARS-CoV-2 infection or an uninfected control (not recorded which).

The CDR3, as DNA: TGTGCCAGCAGCCGTCATGGTATGGGGATAATGAGCGAGCAGTACTTC. Its protein is CASSRHGMGIMSEQYF. J is TRBJ2-7 and V is TRBV3-1; no definite D call. In germline, CDR1 is LGHDT, CDR2 YNNKEL (reference sequence). Between the trimmed V and J ends, which lost 4 bases and 6 bases, there was a span of 22 bases. The CDR3 is 16 residues long.

The CDR3 bases are TGTGCCACCAGTGATTCAGGGTACTCCTACAATGAGCAGTTCTTC. It is translated as CATSDSGYSYNEQFF. J is TRBJ2-1 and V is TRBV24-1, with a tentative D call TRBD1 (5 bases). Deletions cut 2 bases from V and 0 bases from J, with 7 bases between. The CDR3 spans 15 residues. Germline V lookup: CDR1 KGHDR, CDR2 SFDVKD.

In regard to this clonotype: At one of its ends the junction is not consistent with the germline gene, which may arise from a read error. The rearrangement links TRBV7-7 to TRBJ2-1; 7 positions match TRBD2. Germline loops: CDR1 SSHAT, CDR2 FNYEAQ (reference sequence). The CDR3 has 16 residues. The CDR3 loop reads CASSLGSSGGYNEQFF. CDR3 coding DNA: TGTGCTAGCAGCTTAGGGTCTAGCGGAGGGTACAATGAGCAGTTCTTC.

With respect to this clonotype: It may be a read error: a sequence one base away is much more abundant. The chain uses TRBV20-1 and TRBJ1-1, with D unclear. Between the trimmed V and J ends, which lost 0 bases and 3 bases, there was a span of 2 bases. Germline CDR1 and CDR2: DFQATT and SNEGSKA (reference sequence). The CDR3 contains 11 residues. The CDR3 is CSAREDTEAFF. The CDR3, as DNA: TGCAGTGCTAGAGAAGACACTGAAGCTTTCTTT.

This clonotype was observed at least ten times. J is TRBJ1-2 and V is TRBV9; TRBD1 aligns across 7 bases. After removal of 0 bases from V and 2 bases from J, the junction contained 4 bases not matched to a gene. Germline CDR1 is SGDLS and CDR2 is YYNGEE. The CDR3 length is 15 residues. This CDR3 reads CASSVGRGLNYGYTF. In DNA, the CDR3 is TGTGCCAGCAGCGTAGGAAGGGGGCTCAACTATGGCTACACCTTC.

This clonotype was counted a single time. The gene calls are TRBV7-9 and TRBJ1-1; no clear D gene. Trimming left V 1 base short and J 8 bases short, with 14 bases between. This CDR3 region has 14 residues. Germline V gene lookup returns CDR1 SEHNR and CDR2 FQNEAQ (reference sequence). CDR3 region: CASSLVSGSTEAFF. The CDR3 region has the DNA TGTGCCAGCAGCTTAGTCTCGGGGTCCACCGAAGCTTTCTTT. Together with reference TRBV7-9 and TRBJ1-1, the CDR3 gives the full variable domain: DTGVSQNPRHKITKRGQNVTFRCDPISEHNRLYWYRQTLGQGPEFLTYFQNEAQLEKSRLLSDRFSAERPKGSFSTLEIQRTEQGDSAMYLCASSLVSGSTEAFFGQGTRLTVV.

This clonotype was counted a few times. V and J are TRBV5-1 and TRBJ2-7; D gene uncertain. V lost 5 bases and J 0 bases, leaving 9 bases between the germline ends. This CDR3 is built from 13 residues. Germline loops: CDR1 SGHRS, CDR2 YFSETQ. CDR3 in amino acids: CASSPHSSYEQYF. CDR3 DNA: TGCGCCAGCAGTCCACATAGCTCCTACGAGCAGTACTTC.